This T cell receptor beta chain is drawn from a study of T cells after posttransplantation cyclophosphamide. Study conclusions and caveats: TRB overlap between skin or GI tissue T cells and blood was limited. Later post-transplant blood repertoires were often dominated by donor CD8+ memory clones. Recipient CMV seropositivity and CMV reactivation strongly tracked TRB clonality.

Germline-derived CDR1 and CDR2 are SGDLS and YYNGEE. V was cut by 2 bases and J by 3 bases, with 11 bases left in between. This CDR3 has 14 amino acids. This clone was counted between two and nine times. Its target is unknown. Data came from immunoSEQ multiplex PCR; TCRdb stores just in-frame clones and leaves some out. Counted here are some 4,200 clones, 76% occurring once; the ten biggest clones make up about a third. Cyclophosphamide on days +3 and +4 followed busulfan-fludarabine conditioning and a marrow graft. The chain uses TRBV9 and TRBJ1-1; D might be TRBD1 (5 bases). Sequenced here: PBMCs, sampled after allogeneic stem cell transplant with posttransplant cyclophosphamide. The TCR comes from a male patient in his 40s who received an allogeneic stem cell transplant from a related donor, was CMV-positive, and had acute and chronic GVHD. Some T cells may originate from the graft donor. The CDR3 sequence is CASSVPGIDTEAFF. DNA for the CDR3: TGTGCCAGCAGCGTGCCAGGGATTGACACTGAAGCTTTCTTT.